These T cell receptor beta chains were read from a single sample in a study of OX40 agonist ivuxolimab in advanced cancers. Clones were read by immunoSEQ multiplex PCR, and TCRdb kept only the in-frame ones, dropping some. This sample yields tens of thousands of clones, of which about 86% are seen a single time; roughly 4% belongs to the top ten. This material consisted of CD4+ or CD8+ T cells sorted from blood, taken in a trial of the OX40 agonist ivuxolimab. Source of these receptors: an adult with an advanced solid tumor such as melanoma, head and neck, liver or kidney cancer. Each CDR3 is given without its conserved first and last residue. Each record gives: V gene, CDR3 protein.

v_gene: TRBV27; CDR3aa: ASSIHWDSVLYEQY
v_gene: TRBV5-1; CDR3aa: ASSLIPGTSGYNEQF
v_gene: TRBV5-4; CDR3aa: ASSFNRGYGYT
v_gene: TRBV6-4; CDR3aa: ASSSDRASTGELF
v_gene: TRBV4-2; CDR3aa: ASSQDIRETYEQY
v_gene: TRBV4-3; CDR3aa: ASSHQRAPTDTQY
v_gene: TRBV4-3; CDR3aa: ASSLSLDHRGDGYT
v_gene: TRBV5-1; CDR3aa: ASSFGSGSGNTIY
v_gene: TRBV6-5; CDR3aa: ASSSPSGGLETQY
v_gene: TRBV6-1; CDR3aa: AISDDPGQGSYEQY
v_gene: TRBV7-8; CDR3aa: ASSLGPTNTGELF
v_gene: TRBV9; CDR3aa: ASSFGTNTEAF
v_gene: TRBV6-5; CDR3aa: ASSYRGTGNTEAF
v_gene: TRBV18; CDR3aa: ASSTEGPLTEQY
v_gene: TRBV7-8; CDR3aa: ASSLSGGYGYT
v_gene: TRBV11-2; CDR3aa: ASSLDAGTGGRNTEAF
v_gene: TRBV30; CDR3aa: AWRVGGFRRKDEKLF
v_gene: TRBV6-1; CDR3aa: ASSELTGDQPQH
v_gene: TRBV9; CDR3aa: ASSGIEWPLEAF
v_gene: TRBV5-1; CDR3aa: ASRDGGRTNEKLF
v_gene: TRBV28; CDR3aa: ASSSGTGGHQPQH
v_gene: TRBV18; CDR3aa: ASSPLLGQGSEQY